Following are 10 T cell receptor beta chains from one sample sequenced in a study of spatial heterogeneity in lung cancer. Time point reported: sample taken at primary tumor resection. Study observations and caveats: Counts of expanded alpha and beta TCRs within tumors tracked the tumor nonsynonymous mutation count.

The antigens of these receptors remain unknown. One entry per CDR3 protein, called by TCRdb with MiXCR from the 5' RACE reads. The sample lists around 2,000 distinct CDR3 sequences; roughly two fifths were seen once. Sequenced material: lung tumor tissue, taken at surgery. These receptors all stem from a male donor with early-stage non-small cell lung cancer.

This chain uses TRBV11-2 with TRBJ2-1; TRBD2 agrees at 9 bases. Germline CDR1 SGHAT, CDR2 FQNNGV. CDR3 length: 17 residues. Trimming at V came to 1 base and at J to 0 bases, leaving 4 bases not matched to a gene. DNA for the CDR3: TGTGCCAGCAGCTTAGGTTATAGCGGGGGCTCCTACAATGAGCAGTTCTTC. Its translation: CASSLGYSGGSYNEQFF.

Sample share makes this clonotype medium-sized. V usage is TRBV7-3 and J usage is TRBJ1-1; weak D call: TRBD1 (5 bases). Trimming took off 5 bases at V and 5 bases at J, with 12 bases between the two ends. The CDR3 loop spans 13 amino acids. Looked up from germline, CDR1 is SGHTA and CDR2 is FQGTGA. For the CDR3, the DNA is TGTGCCAGCAGCCCGGGGCCTGGGACTGAAGCTTTCTTT. This codes for CASSPGPGTEAFF.

The CDR3 DNA follows: TGTGCCAGCAGCTGGGACCGCTTAAGGCAGTACTTC. It encodes CASSWDRLRQYF. The V call is TRBV7-2, the J call TRBJ2-7; D may match TRBD1 or TRBD2 (5 bases each). V was trimmed by 4 bases and J by 9 bases, leaving 13 bases between them. Germline CDR1 is SGHTA and CDR2 is FQGNSA. There are 12 residues in the CDR3.

This clonotype is medium-sized (0.01 to 0.1%). This chain uses TRBV20-1 with TRBJ2-7; 11 nucleotides match TRBD2. Per germline, CDR1 DFQATT and CDR2 SNEGSKA (reference sequence). The CDR3 has 16 amino acids. Trimming removed 0 bases from V and 6 bases from J; junction bases left unmatched: 10. CDR3 DNA: TGCAGTGCTAGAGATCTTGCTAGCGGGAGGAAGGGCGAGCAGTACTTC. It codes for CSARDLASGRKGEQYF.

By share of the sample, this clonotype is large. The chain is built from TRBV13 and TRBJ2-7; TRBD2 matches 10 bases. Germline CDR1 reads PRHDT; CDR2 reads FYEKMQ (reference sequence). The CDR3 has 18 amino acids. With 6 bases clipped from V and 2 bases from J, the junction kept 16 bases outside the gene matches. The CDR3, as DNA: TGTGCCAGCAGACCCCGTGGAGCGGGAGGGCCACGTCCCTACGAGCAGTACTTC. Amino acid sequence: CASRPRGAGGPRPYEQYF.

The CDR3 region has the DNA TGCAGTGCTTTCGATGAGCAGTTCTTC. Amino acid sequence: CSAFDEQFF. The rearrangement joins TRBV20-1 to TRBJ2-1, with D uncertain. Germline V gene data show CDR1 as DFQATT and CDR2 as SNEGSKA (reference sequence). Trimming cost V 5 bases and J 8 bases, with 4 bases left between them. The CDR3 extends over 9 amino acids.

The gene calls are TRBV27 and TRBJ1-2, with D hard to call. V was cut by 4 bases and J by 7 bases, with 13 bases left in between. The germline CDR1 and CDR2 sequences are MNHEY and SMNVEV (reference sequence). This CDR3 has 13 residues. The CDR3 spells CASSSNPRSGYTF. The DNA of the CDR3 is TGTGCCAGCAGTTCGAACCCACGCTCTGGCTACACCTTC.

Judged by abundance, this clonotype is medium-sized. The J gene is TRBJ2-5, the V gene TRBV12-3 or TRBV12-4; 13 bases align to TRBD2. With 5 bases clipped from V and 5 bases from J, the junction kept 5 bases outside the gene matches. The CDR3 spans 15 residues. DNA for the CDR3: TGTGCCAGCAGTACGGGACTAGCGGGAAGCGAGACCCAGTACTTC. Translating gives CASSTGLAGSETQYF.

This clonotype was picked up a small number of times. The chain has TRBV11-2 and TRBJ2-5; 9 positions match TRBD1. The CDR3 consists of 15 residues. CDR1 is SGHAT, CDR2 FQNNGV, per germline. V lost 5 bases and J lost 5; bases outside the gene matches: 9. The CDR3 DNA follows: TGTGCCAGCAGCCCCGGGACAGGGATCGGGGAGACCCAGTACTTC. It is translated as CASSPGTGIGETQYF.

This clonotype rates as medium-sized. V usage is TRBV11-3 and J usage is TRBJ1-1; D remains unclear. V shed 2 bases and J shed 0 bases, with 4 bases lying between them. The V gene's germline CDR1 is SGHNT and CDR2 YENEEA. This CDR3 contains 13 residues. The CDR3 here is CASSLTLNTEAFF. DNA of the CDR3: TGTGCCAGCAGCTTAACCCTGAACACTGAAGCTTTCTTT.